This TCR beta chain was captured by sequencing in a study of Graves' ophthalmopathy and Graves' hyperthyroidism. The study, taken as a whole, reports: In blood, most expanded thyroid clonotypes above 0.001 frequency were also detected. Its predictions of ophthalmopathy progression gave the model 55% to 71% sensitivity and 72.22% specificity.

At least ten counts were recorded for this clonotype. Antigen unknown. The V gene end was trimmed by 2 bases and the J gene end by 2 bases; junction bases not matched to a gene: 13. The CDR3 runs 18 residues. Germline CDR1 LGHDT, CDR2 YNNKEL (reference sequence). Active ophthalmopathy (CAS at least 3, NOSPECS at least 4), lasting under 3 months. From RNA, the CDR3 regions of TCR beta chains were amplified and sequenced. First-round RT-PCR with HTBI primers preceded a second-round multiplex PCR. TCRdb re-called the multiplex PCR reads through MiXCR, storing one row per CDR3 protein. Seen here are approximately 210,000 distinct CDR3 sequences, 25% to 35% observed once, and the top ten hold about 9.3%.

The genes are TRBV3-1 and TRBJ2-7; 9 bases fit TRBD1. This receptor was taken from a middle-aged man with Graves' ophthalmopathy. The sample comprised peripheral blood. CDR3 DNA sequence: TGTGCCAGCAGCCAATCCAGCGTAGGGGACAGGGCCCCCTACGAGCAGTACTTC. Translating gives CASSQSSVGDRAPYEQYF.